This T cell receptor beta chain was identified in a study of T cell responses to AZD1222 COVID-19 vaccine. Looked up from germline, CDR1 is LGHNA and CDR2 is YSLEER. CDR3 length equals 14 residues. Germline trimming cut 1 base from V and 4 bases from J; bases unmatched to any gene: 2. The method was immunoSEQ multiplex PCR; TCRdb's version includes in-frame clones alone and lacks a portion of them. The sample shows more than 95,000 clones, 70% to 90% of them seen only once. J is TRBJ2-7 and V is TRBV4-3, with 9 positions matching TRBD2. This TCR was sampled from an adult who received the AZD1222 COVID-19 vaccine. The sequenced sample was peripheral blood, obtained 28 days after the second AZD1222 dose. Written as DNA, the CDR3 is TGCGCCAGCAGCCAAGTCAGCGGGGGGTACGAGCAGTACTTC. It codes for CASSQVSGGYEQYF.